This passage covers 24 T cell receptor beta chains from one sample sequenced in a study of cytomegalovirus exposure and HLA in healthy donors. The PCR used 60 Vbeta and 13 Jbeta primers. Some clones are missing from TCRdb's copy, which holds only in-frame ones; the method was immunoSEQ multiplex PCR. The data hold fewer than 120,000 clones, with 79% observed a single time. The sequenced sample consisted of PBMCs. All receptors derive from a man in his thirties or forties in good health and CMV-seropositive.

This sequence joins TRBV2 and TRBJ1-2; D remains ambiguous. Germline CDR1 SNHLY, CDR2 FYNNEI. The CDR3 has 14 residues. Trimming shortened V by 5 bases and J by 4 bases, and 14 bases separated the two germline ends. CDR3 residues: CASSRTGGPYGYTF. The DNA of the CDR3 is TGTGCCAGCAGTCGGACGGGCGGGCCCTATGGCTACACCTTC.

The chain has TRBV25-1 and TRBJ2-2; a possible D gene is TRBD1 (6 bases). Germline CDR1 MGHDK, CDR2 SYGVNS. Trimming removed 7 bases at V and 1 base at J, with 10 bases between. The CDR3 totals 14 residues. CDR3 loop: CASNLGQNTGELFF. As DNA, the CDR3 is TGTGCCAGCAACCTGGGACAGAACACCGGGGAGCTGTTTTTT.

V gene TRBV13 combines with J gene TRBJ2-7; 10 nucleotides match TRBD1. Per germline, CDR1 PRHDT and CDR2 FYEKMQ (reference sequence). The J segment lost 0 bases and the V segment lost 5 bases, leaving 7 bases of the junction unmatched. The CDR3 extends over 16 amino acids. CDR3 protein: CASSQGDRGPSYEQYF. The CDR3 nucleotides read TGTGCCAGCAGCCAAGGTGACAGGGGGCCCTCCTACGAGCAGTACTTC. Full variable domain (outside the CDR3, taken from reference TRBV13 and TRBJ2-7): AAGVIQSPRHLIKEKRETATLKCYPIPRHDTVYWYQQGPGQDPQFLISFYEKMQSDKGSIPDRFSAQQFSDYHSELNMSSLELGDSALYFCASSQGDRGPSYEQYFGPGTRLTVT.

V gene TRBV6-5 combines with J gene TRBJ2-2; 13 bases agree with TRBD2. V lost 6 bases and J lost 6; bases outside the gene matches: 4. The CDR3 has 15 residues. CDR1 is MNHEY and CDR2 is SVGAGI in the germline V gene. The CDR3 region has the DNA TGTGCCAGCAGAGGACTAGCGGGGGCGGCCGGGGAGCTGTTTTTT. Protein sequence: CASRGLAGAAGELFF.

The chain has TRBV2 and TRBJ2-7; maybe TRBD1 (5 bases). CDR3 length equals 14 residues. V lost 9 bases to trimming and J lost 7 bases, with 22 bases between them. The germline V gene has CDR1 SNHLY and CDR2 FYNNEI. In DNA, the CDR3 is TGTGCCAGTACCACAGGAAACGGTTGGGGAGAGCAGTACTTC. Encoded protein: CASTTGNGWGEQYF.

V gene TRBV30 combines with J gene TRBJ1-5, with D possibly TRBD1 on 5 matching bases. The CDR3 runs to 16 residues. Trimming cost V 2 bases and J 2 bases, with 16 bases left between them. CDR1 and CDR2 (germline): GTSNPN, SVGIG (reference sequence). Here the CDR3 reads CAWSSGRGGGNQPQHF. DNA of the CDR3: TGTGCCTGGAGTTCGGGGCGCGGGGGGGGCAATCAGCCCCAGCATTTT.

The CDR3, as DNA: TGTGCCAGCAGTTACTCGACAGGAACCTATGGCTACACCTTC. This encodes CASSYSTGTYGYTF. V and J are TRBV6-6 and TRBJ1-2, with D possibly TRBD1 on 6 matching bases. The germline V gene has CDR1 MNHNY and CDR2 SVGAGI (reference sequence). CDR3 length: 14 amino acids. Trimming left V 0 bases short and J 4 bases short, with 9 bases between.

The J gene is TRBJ2-3, the V gene TRBV27, with D perhaps matching TRBD2 (6 bases). The CDR3 has 17 residues. V dropped 5 bases and J dropped 2 bases, with 20 bases sitting between them. Germline loops: CDR1 MNHEY, CDR2 SMNVEV (reference sequence). This CDR3 reads CASSPWVSSVYTDTQYF. CDR3 coding DNA: TGTGCCAGCAGTCCCTGGGTCTCTAGCGTATACACAGATACGCAGTATTTT.

This clone has only a few counts. This chain connects TRBV9 to TRBJ2-3; tentatively, D is TRBD2 (6 bases). Trimming shortened V by 6 bases and J by 1 base, and 9 bases separated the two germline ends. Looked up from germline, CDR1 is SGDLS and CDR2 is YYNGEE. There are 13 residues in the CDR3. The CDR3 sequence: CASNTGGTDTQYF. The CDR3 DNA is TGTGCCAGCAATACGGGGGGCACAGATACGCAGTATTTT. The full variable domain, its missing parts supplied by reference TRBV9 and TRBJ2-3, is DSGVTQTPKHLITATGQRVTLRCSPRSGDLSVYWYQQSLDQGLQFLIQYYNGEERAKGNILERFSAQQFPDLHSELNLSSLELGDSALYFCASNTGGTDTQYFGPGTRLTVL.

A few counts support this clone. The V and J genes are TRBV7-8 and TRBJ2-5, with 8 bases matching TRBD1. V was clipped by 6 bases and J by 2 bases; unmatched bases: 5. The CDR3 sequence is 14 residues long. CDR1 SGHVS and CDR2 FQNEAQ come from the germline V gene. CDR3 sequence reads: CASRQGGRQETQYF. The CDR3 region has the DNA TGTGCCAGCAGACAGGGGGGCAGGCAAGAGACCCAGTACTTC.

The rearrangement joins TRBV9 to TRBJ2-7, with 7 bases fitting TRBD1. Germline V gene data show CDR1 as SGDLS and CDR2 as YYNGEE. CDR3 length equals 13 residues. V dropped 4 bases and J dropped 4; count of bases not matched to a gene: 5. This chain's CDR3 is CASSSGQDYEQYF. The CDR3 region has the DNA TGTGCCAGCAGCAGTGGACAGGATTACGAGCAGTACTTC.

V is TRBV27 and J is TRBJ2-2, with 7 bases aligning to TRBD1. Looked up from germline, CDR1 is MNHEY and CDR2 is SMNVEV (reference sequence). This CDR3 has 19 residues. The trim removed 1 base at V and 2 bases at J, leaving 13 bases unmatched. The CDR3 is CASSLFFQTGPNNTGELFF. The CDR3 DNA reads TGTGCCAGCAGTTTATTTTTCCAGACAGGGCCAAATAACACCGGGGAGCTGTTTTTT.

The V gene is TRBV2, the J gene TRBJ2-7; D is uncertain. The CDR3 loop spans 11 amino acids. Germline CDR1 reads SNHLY; CDR2 reads FYNNEI. V was trimmed by 3 bases and J by 4 bases, leaving 4 bases between them. Here the CDR3 reads CASSDGYEQYF. For the CDR3, the DNA is TGTGCCAGCAGTGACGGGTACGAGCAGTACTTC. Complete variable domain (other parts from reference TRBV2 and TRBJ2-7): EPEVTQTPSHQVTQMGQEVILRCVPISNHLYFYWYRQILGQKVEFLVSFYNNEISEKSEIFDDQFSVERPDGSNFTLKIRSTKLEDSAMYFCASSDGYEQYFGPGTRLTVT.

V usage is TRBV7-9 and J usage is TRBJ2-7; TRBD1 is a possible D gene (6 bases). Trimming pared 7 bases from V and 1 base from J, leaving 14 bases between. CDR1 and CDR2 from the germline V gene are SEHNR and FQNEAQ (reference sequence). There are 14 residues in the CDR3. CDR3 nucleotides: TGTGCCAGCACCGTCCCAGGGGTTTCCTACGAGCAGTACTTC. It codes for CASTVPGVSYEQYF.

This chain links TRBV7-8 with TRBJ2-3; TRBD2 matches 8 bases. The length of the CDR3 is 14 residues. V shed 9 bases and J 3 bases; nucleotides not matched to a gene: 8. Germline CDR1 is SGHVS and CDR2 is FQNEAQ. This chain's CDR3 is CASGRGALTDTQYF. The CDR3 nucleotides read TGTGCCAGTGGGCGGGGGGCCCTGACAGATACGCAGTATTTT.

This chain connects TRBV6-1 to TRBJ2-7; the match to TRBD1 covers 7 bases. Germline V gives CDR1 MNHNS, CDR2 SASEGT. The trim removed 3 bases at V and 6 bases at J, leaving 2 bases unmatched. This CDR3 has 12 amino acids. The CDR3: CASSDRGSEQYF. For the CDR3, the DNA is TGTGCCAGCAGTGACAGGGGGAGCGAGCAGTACTTC.

V is TRBV10-1 and J is TRBJ2-2, with D possibly being TRBD1 (6 bases). Looked up from germline, CDR1 is WNHNN and CDR2 is SYGVQD (reference sequence). Deletions cut 0 bases from V and 1 base from J, with 6 bases between. The CDR3 has 15 residues. The CDR3 sequence is CASSESGQNTGELFF. In nucleotides, the CDR3 is TGCGCCAGCAGTGAGTCGGGACAGAACACCGGGGAGCTGTTTTTT.

This rearrangement joins TRBV30 to TRBJ1-2; maybe TRBD1 (5 bases). The CDR3 runs 15 residues. The germline V gene encodes CDR1 GTSNPN and CDR2 SVGIG (reference sequence). Between the trimmed V and J ends, which lost 3 bases and 0 bases, there was a span of 14 bases. The CDR3: CAWSILPGANYGYTF. CDR3 DNA sequence: TGTGCCTGGAGCATCCTGCCGGGGGCTAACTATGGCTACACCTTC.

This chain joins TRBV7-7 and TRBJ2-5, with a tentative D call TRBD1 (6 bases). Trimming removed 3 bases at V and 5 bases at J, with 16 bases between. This CDR3 has 15 amino acids. CDR1 and CDR2 from the germline V gene are SSHAT and FNYEAQ (reference sequence). CDR3 region: CASSFSLGAGETQYF. CDR3 sequence (DNA): TGTGCCAGCAGCTTTTCTCTGGGGGCCGGGGAGACCCAGTACTTC. Looking up the rest from reference TRBV7-7 and TRBJ2-5 gives the full variable domain: GAGVSQSPRYKVTKRGQDVTLRCDPISSHATLYWYQQALGQGPEFLTYFNYEAQPDKSGLPSDRFSAERPEGSISTLTIQRTEQRDSAMYRCASSFSLGAGETQYFGPGTRLLVL.

This clone has a handful of counts. CDR3 sequence (DNA): TGTGCCAGTATGGCGGGAGTGAACACTGAAGCTTTCTTT. This translates into CASMAGVNTEAFF. The chain employs TRBV19 and TRBJ1-1, with D hard to call. Trimming shortened V by 7 bases and J by 0 bases, and 9 bases separated the two germline ends. The CDR3 spans 13 residues. The germline V gene has CDR1 LNHDA and CDR2 SQIVND (reference sequence). The variable domain in full, with the rest retrieved from reference TRBV19 and TRBJ1-1, is DGGITQSPKYLFRKEGQNVTLSCEQNLNHDAMYWYRQDPGQGLRLIYYSQIVNDFQKGDIAEGYSVSREKKESFPLTVTSAQKNPTAFYLCASMAGVNTEAFFGQGTRLTVV.

The chain has TRBV11-3 and TRBJ1-4; perhaps TRBD1 as D (5 bases). In germline, CDR1 is SGHNT, CDR2 YENEEA. There are 14 residues in the CDR3. With 1 base removed from V and 4 bases from J, the gap between germline ends came to 7 bases. Here the CDR3 reads CASSLGRDNEKLFF. CDR3 nucleotide sequence: TGTGCCAGCAGCTTAGGCAGGGATAATGAAAAACTGTTTTTT.

The rearrangement uses TRBV4-1 and TRBJ2-2; D not resolved. The CDR3 runs to 13 residues. Per germline, CDR1 MGHRA and CDR2 YSYEKL. Trimming removed 5 bases at V and 4 bases at J, with 8 bases between. DNA of the CDR3: TGCGCCAGCAGCATTTTCGGCACCGGGGAGCTGTTTTTT. This translates into CASSIFGTGELFF.

This clone has a handful of counts. The genes are TRBV7-2 and TRBJ1-5; D is uncertain. This CDR3 comprises 13 residues. V was shortened by 5 bases and J by 11 bases, with 16 bases between the two germline ends. Germline V lookup: CDR1 SGHTA, CDR2 FQGNSA. CDR3 sequence reads: CASSAGPIGTQHF. The CDR3 coding sequence is TGTGCCAGCAGCGCCGGGCCTATCGGGACCCAGCATTTT.

V gene TRBV10-1 combines with J gene TRBJ2-3; 9 bases align to TRBD2. The CDR3 is made up of 16 amino acids. Germline values: CDR1 WNHNN, CDR2 SYGVQD (reference sequence). Trimming cost V 9 bases and J 0 bases; bases outside gene matches: 10. For the CDR3, the DNA is TGCGCCAGGGAAGCGGGGGGCTACACTAGCACAGATACGCAGTATTTT. This translates into CAREAGGYTSTDTQYF.